This T cell receptor beta chain was recovered during a study of blood T cell repertoires in COVID-19. Overall study context: The samples span acute and convalescent COVID-19 from the United States, Italy and Spain. Sources were T cells, B-cell-depleted T cells, or PBMCs; the material itself was cDNA or gDNA.

This study enrolled people aged roughly 18 to 90 from about 26 US geographic areas. The recovered donors of Cohort 3 showed two negative PCRs, clearance, or symptom resolution. Sequencing used immunoSEQ multiplex PCR; TCRdb keeps in-frame clones, though not all of them. The top ten hold 2% to 3% of the sample, which has 280,000 or so clones, less than 85% seen once. The CDR3 sequence is 15 residues long. CDR1 and CDR2 from the germline V gene are LNHDA and SQIVND (reference sequence). V gave up 1 base and J gave up 6 bases; unmatched junction bases: 9. Sequencing used PBMCs or T cells enriched from blood (not recorded which). This chain connects TRBV19 to TRBJ2-7, with 7 bases identical to TRBD2. The sequence came from a woman aged 45-60 years who had recovered from COVID-19. CDR3 sequence (DNA): TGTGCCAGTAGTATAGGGTCTAGCGGAACTGCCGAGCAGTACTTC. Residues: CASSIGSSGTAEQYF.